This TCR beta chain was documented in a study of blood T cells in healthy people across ages. About the research overall: The capture of about one barcoded beta molecule per two T cells was achieved by template switching.

Roughly 10 milliliters was the volume of peripheral blood drawn from each donor. Through a sample-barcoded 5' primer and a J-beta primer mix, a second PCR was run for about 7 to 12 cycles. The authors tagged each cDNA molecule using a template-switch adaptor with 12 random nucleotides. MiXCR was run by TCRdb on the 5' RACE reads, yielding one entry per CDR3 protein. The table has fewer than 900,000 distinct CDR3 sequences, roughly 43% seen once; the top ten hold roughly 19%. This CDR3 contains 15 residues. V trimming: 3 bases; J trimming: 7 bases; junction bases outside the gene matches: 10. The sample taken for sequencing was blood. This TCR was recovered from a woman aged 55-70 years in good health. V is TRBV12-3 or TRBV12-4 and J is TRBJ1-2; 8 bases are a match to TRBD1. CDR3 bases: TGTGCCAGCAGTTTCCCCGACAGGGGCCCCTTTGGCTACACCTTC. Its translation is CASSFPDRGPFGYTF.